This T cell receptor beta chain was recovered during a study of identical twins. TCRdb ran MiXCR on the 5' RACE reads and lists one entry per CDR3 protein. In the table there are some 500,000 distinct CDR3 sequences, more than 9% of which are singletons. The CDR3 extends over 12 amino acids. The V gene lost 1 base and the J gene lost 7 bases, with 8 bases spanning the gap. Germline CDR1 SGHVS, CDR2 FNYEAQ. Many counts were recorded for this clonotype. Separately, the same data were catalogued under a study of yellow fever vaccine responses in identical twins.

V and J are TRBV7-6 and TRBJ2-7; no reliable D call. The sequenced sample consisted of PBMCs. This TCR derives from a woman aged 18-29 years in good health. As DNA, the CDR3 is TGTGCCAGCAGCTTAGGCGTAGGGGAGCAGTACTTC. As protein: CASSLGVGEQYF.